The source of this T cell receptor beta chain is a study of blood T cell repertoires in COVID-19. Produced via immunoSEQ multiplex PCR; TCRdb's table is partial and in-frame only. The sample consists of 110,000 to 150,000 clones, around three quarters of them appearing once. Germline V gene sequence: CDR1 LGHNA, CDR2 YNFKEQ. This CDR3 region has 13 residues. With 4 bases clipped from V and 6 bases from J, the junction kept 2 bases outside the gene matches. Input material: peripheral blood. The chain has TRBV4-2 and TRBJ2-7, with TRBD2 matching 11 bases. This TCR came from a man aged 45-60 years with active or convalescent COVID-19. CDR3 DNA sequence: TGTGCCAGCAGCCCGGGACTAGCGGTCGAGCAGTACTTC. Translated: CASSPGLAVEQYF.